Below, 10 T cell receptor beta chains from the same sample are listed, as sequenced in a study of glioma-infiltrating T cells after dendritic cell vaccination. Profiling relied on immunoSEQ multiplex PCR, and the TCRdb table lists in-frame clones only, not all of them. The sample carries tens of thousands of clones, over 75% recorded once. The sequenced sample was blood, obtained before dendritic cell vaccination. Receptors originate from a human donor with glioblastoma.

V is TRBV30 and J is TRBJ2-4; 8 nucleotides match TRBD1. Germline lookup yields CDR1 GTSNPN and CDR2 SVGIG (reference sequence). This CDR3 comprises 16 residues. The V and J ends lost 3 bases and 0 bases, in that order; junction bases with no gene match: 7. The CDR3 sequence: CAWSAGGPLAKNIQYF. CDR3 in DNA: TGTGCCTGGAGCGCAGGGGGCCCTTTAGCCAAAAACATTCAGTACTTC.

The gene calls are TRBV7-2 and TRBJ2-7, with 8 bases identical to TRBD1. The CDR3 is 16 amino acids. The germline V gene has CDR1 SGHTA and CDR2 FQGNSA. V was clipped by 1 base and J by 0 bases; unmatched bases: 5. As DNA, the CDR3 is TGTGCCAGCAGCTTAGGGGACAGGCTCTACTCCTACGAGCAGTACTTC. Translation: CASSLGDRLYSYEQYF.

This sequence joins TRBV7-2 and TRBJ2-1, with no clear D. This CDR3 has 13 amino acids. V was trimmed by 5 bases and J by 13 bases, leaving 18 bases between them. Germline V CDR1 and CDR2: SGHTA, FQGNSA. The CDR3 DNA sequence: TGTGCCAGCAGCCATAACCGGAGAGATGGCCAGTTCTTC. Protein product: CASSHNRRDGQFF.

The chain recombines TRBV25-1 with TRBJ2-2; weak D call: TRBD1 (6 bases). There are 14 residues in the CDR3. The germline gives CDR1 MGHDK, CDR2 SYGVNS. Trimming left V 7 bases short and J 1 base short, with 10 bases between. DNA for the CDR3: TGTGCCAGCACCGGACAGCTGAACACCGGGGAGCTGTTTTTT. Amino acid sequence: CASTGQLNTGELFF.

CDR3 DNA: TGTGCCACCAGCAGAGATCCCGGGACAGGCTACGGAGGGGAGACCCAGTACTTC. Protein sequence: CATSRDPGTGYGGETQYF. The J gene is TRBJ2-5, the V gene TRBV15; TRBD1 matches at 8 bases. The J segment lost 5 bases and the V segment lost 0 bases, leaving 14 bases of the junction unmatched. Germline CDR1 is LNHNV and CDR2 is YYDKDF (reference sequence). CDR3 size: 18 residues.

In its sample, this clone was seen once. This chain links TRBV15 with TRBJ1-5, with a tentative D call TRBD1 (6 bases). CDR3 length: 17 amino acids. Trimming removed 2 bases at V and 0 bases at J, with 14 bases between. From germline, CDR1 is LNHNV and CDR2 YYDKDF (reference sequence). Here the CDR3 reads CATSRRPTGYSNQPQHF. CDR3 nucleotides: TGTGCCACCAGCAGACGACCGACAGGATATAGCAATCAGCCCCAGCATTTT.

CDR3 amino acids: CASSKDWQFYGNTIYF. CDR3 nucleotides: TGTGCCAGCAGTAAGGACTGGCAATTCTATGGAAACACCATATATTTT. The chain links TRBV5-8 to TRBJ1-3, with no clear D. V dropped 5 bases and J dropped 3 bases, with 18 bases sitting between them. This CDR3 is 16 amino acids long. Looked up from germline, CDR1 is SGHTS and CDR2 is YDEGEE.

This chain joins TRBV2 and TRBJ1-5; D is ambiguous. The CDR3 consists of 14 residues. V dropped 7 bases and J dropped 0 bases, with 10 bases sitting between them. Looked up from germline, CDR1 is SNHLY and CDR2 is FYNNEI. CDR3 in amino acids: CASTEAYSNQPQHF. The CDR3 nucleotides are TGTGCCAGCACCGAGGCTTATAGCAATCAGCCCCAGCATTTT.

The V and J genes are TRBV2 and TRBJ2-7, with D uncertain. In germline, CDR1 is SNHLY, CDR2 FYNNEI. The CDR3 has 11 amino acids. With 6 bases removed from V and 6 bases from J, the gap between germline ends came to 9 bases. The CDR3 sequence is CASREYAEQYF. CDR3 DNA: TGTGCCAGCAGGGAGTATGCCGAGCAGTACTTC.

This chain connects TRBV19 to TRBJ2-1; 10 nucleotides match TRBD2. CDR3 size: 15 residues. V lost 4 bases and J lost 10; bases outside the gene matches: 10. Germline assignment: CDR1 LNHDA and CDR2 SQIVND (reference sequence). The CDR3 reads CASSTLAGASYEQFF. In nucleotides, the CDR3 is TGTGCCAGTAGTACCCTAGCGGGAGCTTCTTACGAGCAGTTCTTC.